Detailed here is one T cell receptor beta chain. The data derive from a study of blood T cell repertoires in COVID-19. Looking at the study overall: Acute and convalescent COVID-19 specimens originated in the United States, Italy and Spain. T cells, B-cell-depleted T cells, or PBMCs supplied cDNA or gDNA.

Clones were read by immunoSEQ multiplex PCR, and TCRdb kept only the in-frame ones, dropping some. The sample has some 120,000 clones; around four fifths are singletons. With 11 bases removed from V and 0 bases from J, the gap between germline ends came to 11 bases. Germline CDR1 LNHDA, CDR2 SQIVND (reference sequence). The CDR3 has 13 amino acids. The sequenced sample was peripheral blood. This chain connects TRBV19 to TRBJ1-5; TRBD1 might be the D (5 bases). The TCR was taken from a man aged 70-80 years with acute or convalescent COVID-19. CDR3 sequence (DNA): TGTGCCGGGGGGTATGGTAGCAATCAGCCCCAGCATTTT. Its translation is CAGGYGSNQPQHF.